The 19 T cell receptor beta chains below all came from one sample that was sequenced in a study of cytomegalovirus exposure and HLA in healthy donors (dated by TCRdb to 2015 to 2018). The library was generated by the immunoSEQ multiplex PCR assay. For the multiplex PCR, a mixture combining 60 forward primers for TCR Vbeta segments and 13 reverse primers for TCR Jbeta segments was used. What TCRdb holds here is the immuneACCESS table cut down to in-frame rearrangements. Part of the clones is not present; checked against another copy, under half of the missing clones reflect an unresolved V gene, and the others are unexplained. Within this sample are some 120,000 clones, with 75% to 85% of them counted one time only. The ten largest make up 2.5% to 3% of the sample. Sequenced: PBMCs. All receptors come from a young man in good health and CMV-seronegative.

J is TRBJ2-3 and V is TRBV5-1; 8 bases match TRBD2. Germline V CDR1 and CDR2: SGHRS, YFSETQ. The CDR3 loop spans 15 amino acids. Trimming at V came to 4 bases and at J to 5 bases, leaving 9 bases not matched to a gene. CDR3 region: CASSRSPGRGDTQYF. Written as DNA, the CDR3 is TGCGCCAGCAGCCGCTCCCCCGGGAGGGGAGATACGCAGTATTTT.

This chain links TRBV28 with TRBJ2-5; TRBD1 might be the D (6 bases). Trimming took 5 bases from V and 0 from J, leaving 13 bases between them. Germline CDR1 is MDHEN and CDR2 is SYDVKM. This CDR3 region has 15 residues. For the CDR3, the DNA is TGTGCCAGCAGTCTTGCAGGGGAATACCAAGAGACCCAGTACTTC. Its protein is CASSLAGEYQETQYF.

This clone was counted a single time. The genes are TRBV19 and TRBJ2-1, with 10 bases lining up with TRBD2. Unmatched junction bases numbered 10, after V lost 5 bases and J lost 9 bases. The CDR3 sequence is 15 residues long. Per the germline V gene, CDR1 is LNHDA and CDR2 is SQIVND (reference sequence). The CDR3 region is CASSLTSGLIREQFF. CDR3 nucleotides: TGTGCCAGTAGTCTGACTAGCGGGCTTATTCGTGAGCAGTTCTTC.

Remarks on this clone: Other DNA sequences in this specimen translate into the identical CDR3. The V gene is TRBV7-9, the J gene TRBJ2-7, with TRBD2 matching 7 bases. CDR3 size: 13 residues. Losses at the gene ends were 5 bases for V and 1 base for J; bases not matched to a gene: 2. The germline V gene has CDR1 SEHNR and CDR2 FQNEAQ (reference sequence). Here the CDR3 reads CASSGGGSYEQYF. The CDR3 coding sequence is TGTGCCAGCAGCGGGGGAGGGTCCTACGAGCAGTACTTC.

The chain links TRBV6-5 to TRBJ1-1; D call uncertain. The CDR3 length is 16 residues. Trimming left V 0 bases short and J 0 bases short, with 11 bases between. Germline V gene data show CDR1 as MNHEY and CDR2 as SVGAGI. The CDR3 coding sequence is TGTGCCAGCAGTTACTCGATGGCAGCGCTGAACACTGAAGCTTTCTTT. Protein sequence: CASSYSMAALNTEAFF.

The chain is built from TRBV19 and TRBJ1-2; 10 nucleotides align to TRBD1. Germline CDR1 reads LNHDA; CDR2 reads SQIVND (reference sequence). The CDR3 has 15 residues. With 0 bases clipped from V and 7 bases from J, the junction kept 5 bases outside the gene matches. CDR3 sequence (DNA): TGTGCCAGTAGTATAGAAAGACAGGGGGCGCGTGGCTACACCTTC. This translates into CASSIERQGARGYTF.

This rearrangement joins TRBV10-3 to TRBJ2-5, with D possibly being TRBD2 (5 bases). The V end was cut by 4 bases, the J end by 4 bases, with 13 bases between. The CDR3 covers 14 residues. The germline gives CDR1 ENHRY, CDR2 SYGVKD. CDR3 nucleotides: TGTGCCATCAGTGCCCGATTTGGAGGAGAGACCCAGTACTTC. Encoded protein: CAISARFGGETQYF.

The chain is built from TRBV19 and TRBJ1-4, with 8 bases matching TRBD1. Germline assignment: CDR1 LNHDA and CDR2 SQIVND (reference sequence). This CDR3 comprises 16 residues. After removal of 5 bases from V and 7 bases from J, the junction contained 12 bases not matched to a gene. CDR3 region: CASSADSGTGSEKLFF. The CDR3, as DNA: TGTGCCAGTAGTGCAGATTCCGGGACAGGAAGTGAAAAACTGTTTTTT.

The chain combines TRBV5-1 with TRBJ1-2; 7 positions agree with TRBD1. This CDR3 is built from 14 residues. The germline V gene encodes CDR1 SGHRS and CDR2 YFSETQ. Trimming removed 2 bases from V and 4 bases from J; junction bases left unmatched: 5. The CDR3 here is CASSLETGSYGYTF. As DNA, the CDR3 is TGCGCCAGCAGCTTAGAGACAGGGTCCTATGGCTACACCTTC. The entire variable domain, with the rest obtained from reference TRBV5-1 and TRBJ1-2, is as follows: KAGVTQTPRYLIKTRGQQVTLSCSPISGHRSVSWYQQTPGQGLQFLFEYFSETQRNKGNFPGRFSGRQFSNSRSEMNVSTLELGDSALYLCASSLETGSYGYTFGSGTRLTVV.

This clone was recorded a few times. The chain links TRBV7-9 to TRBJ2-2; TRBD1 aligns across 8 bases. In germline, CDR1 is SEHNR, CDR2 FQNEAQ (reference sequence). CDR3 length equals 16 residues. The ends lost 5 bases at V and 3 bases at J; junction bases unmatched: 8. The CDR3 sequence is CASSQPTGEDTGELFF. CDR3 DNA sequence: TGTGCCAGCAGCCAACCGACAGGGGAAGACACCGGGGAGCTGTTTTTT.

The rearrangement joins TRBV4-1 to TRBJ2-5, with 7 bases identical to TRBD2. After removal of 1 base from V and 0 bases from J, the junction contained 5 bases not matched to a gene. The CDR3 runs to 16 residues. Germline V gives CDR1 MGHRA, CDR2 YSYEKL. As DNA, the CDR3 is TGCGCCAGCAGCCAAGGGGTCGGGGGGTACCAAGAGACCCAGTACTTC. It is translated as CASSQGVGGYQETQYF.

The chain is built from TRBV5-8 and TRBJ2-1; D not resolved. With 4 bases removed from V and 6 bases from J, the gap between germline ends came to 2 bases. Germline CDR1 SGHTS, CDR2 YDEGEE. This CDR3 spans 10 amino acids. The DNA for the CDR3 is TGTGCCAGCAGCCTCAATGAGCAGTTCTTC. Translation gives CASSLNEQFF.

This chain joins TRBV9 and TRBJ1-1; a weak D match, TRBD1 (6 bases). With 5 bases removed from V and 1 base from J, the gap between germline ends came to 15 bases. The CDR3 runs to 15 residues. The V gene's germline CDR1 is SGDLS and CDR2 YYNGEE. The CDR3 sequence: CASRQGSLTNTEAFF. CDR3 coding DNA: TGTGCCAGCAGGCAGGGGTCATTGACGAACACTGAAGCTTTCTTT.

This clone was detected once. This chain uses TRBV11-2 with TRBJ2-2, with TRBD1 as a possible D gene (5 bases). Germline V CDR1 and CDR2: SGHAT, FQNNGV. This CDR3 contains 19 residues. Trimming took 4 bases from V and 0 from J, leaving 21 bases between them. The CDR3 spells CASSSRALPPPANTGELFF. CDR3 coding DNA: TGTGCCAGCAGCTCCAGGGCCCTTCCCCCCCCCGCGAACACCGGGGAGCTGTTTTTT.

The rearrangement links TRBV10-3 to TRBJ2-2; 7 nucleotides agree with TRBD2. The germline V gene has CDR1 ENHRY and CDR2 SYGVKD. Losses at the gene ends were 0 bases for V and 6 bases for J; bases not matched to a gene: 7. The CDR3 sequence is 16 residues long. CDR3 DNA: TGTGCCATCAGTGAGTCGGGGGGGAAATGGTCCGGGGAGCTGTTTTTT. It yields the protein CAISESGGKWSGELFF.

The chain couples TRBV12-5 to TRBJ2-4, with D tentatively TRBD1 (5 bases). The CDR3 loop spans 18 amino acids. Trimming took 5 bases from V and 7 from J, leaving 27 bases between them. The germline CDR1 and CDR2 sequences are LGHNT and FRNRAP. CDR3 coding DNA: TGTGCTAGTGGTAACCTCCTTGACCAGGGTTTTCGGTCGAACATTCAGTACTTC. Translated: CASGNLLDQGFRSNIQYF.

This clone was counted once. The rearrangement uses TRBV5-6 and TRBJ2-6; D gene ambiguous. V gave up 0 bases and J gave up 0 bases, with 13 bases separating them. Germline CDR1 reads SGHDT; CDR2 reads YYEEEE. The CDR3 runs 18 residues. CDR3 in DNA: TGTGCCAGCAGCTTGGTATTCTCCAGAAGCTCTGGGGCCAACGTCCTGACTTTC. This translates into CASSLVFSRSSGANVLTF.

V gene TRBV2 combines with J gene TRBJ2-7, with 12 nucleotides matching TRBD2. Germline CDR1 reads SNHLY; CDR2 reads FYNNEI. After removal of 6 bases from V and 5 bases from J, the junction contained 8 bases not matched to a gene. The CDR3 has 15 residues. The CDR3 coding sequence is TGTGCCAGCAGCTGGGGACTAGCGGGTCTCCACGAGCAGTACTTC. Translating it yields CASSWGLAGLHEQYF.

This clone was seen only once. The genes are TRBV7-6 and TRBJ1-1; maybe TRBD1 (5 bases). The CDR3 extends over 14 amino acids. V lost 0 bases and J 5 bases, leaving 10 bases between the germline ends. Germline CDR1 and CDR2: SGHVS and FNYEAQ. The CDR3, as DNA: TGTGCCAGCAGCTTAGCCGGGGGAGAAACTGAAGCTTTCTTT. Its protein is CASSLAGGETEAFF.